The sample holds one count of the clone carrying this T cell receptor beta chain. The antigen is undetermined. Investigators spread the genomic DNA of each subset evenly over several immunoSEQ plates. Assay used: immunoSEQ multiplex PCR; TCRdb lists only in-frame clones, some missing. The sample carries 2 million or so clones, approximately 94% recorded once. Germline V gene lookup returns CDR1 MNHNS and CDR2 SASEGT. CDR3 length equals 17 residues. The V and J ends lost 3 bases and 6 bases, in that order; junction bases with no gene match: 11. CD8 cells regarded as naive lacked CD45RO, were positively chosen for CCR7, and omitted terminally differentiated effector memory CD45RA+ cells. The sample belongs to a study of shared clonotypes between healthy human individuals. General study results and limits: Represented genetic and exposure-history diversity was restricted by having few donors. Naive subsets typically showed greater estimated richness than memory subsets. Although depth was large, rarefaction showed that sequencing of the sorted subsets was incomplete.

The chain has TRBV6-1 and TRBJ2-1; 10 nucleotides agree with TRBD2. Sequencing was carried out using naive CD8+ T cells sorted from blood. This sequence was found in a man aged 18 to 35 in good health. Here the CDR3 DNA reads TGTGCCAGCAGTGATTGGGCTAGCGGGAGTGGGGTCAATGAGCAGTTCTTC. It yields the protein CASSDWASGSGVNEQFF.